These 28 T cell receptor beta chains originate from one sample sequenced in a study of T-cell memory formation after mild COVID-19. TCRdb recomputed calls from the 5' RACE reads with MiXCR, one row per CDR3 protein. The repertoire holds 350,000 or so distinct CDR3 sequences, with under 25% as singletons. The source material was PBMCs or a T cell subset sorted from them (not recorded which). The origin of the receptors is a man between 18 and 29 years old who had mild COVID-19 (a few samples of this study predate the infection). Cell type and time point are not known.

The rearrangement joins TRBV29-1 to TRBJ1-2; D is uncertain. Germline CDR1 and CDR2: SQVTM and ANQGSEA. Trimming left V 3 bases short and J 8 bases short, with 10 bases between. The CDR3 is made up of 11 amino acids. CDR3 nucleotides: TGCAGCGTTGATATAGGGCCCGGCTACACCTTC. Protein product: CSVDIGPGYTF.

This clonotype appeared a few times. V gene TRBV6-5 combines with J gene TRBJ2-1; D perhaps matches TRBD1 (6 bases). Per the germline V gene, CDR1 is MNHEY and CDR2 is SVGAGI. There are 13 residues in the CDR3. The ends were cut back, 8 bases at V and 3 bases at J, with 11 bases in the middle. The CDR3 nucleotides read TGTGCCAGCGGAATGGACAGCTACAATGAGCAGTTCTTC. It translates to CASGMDSYNEQFF.

This clonotype was found a few times. This chain links TRBV7-3 with TRBJ2-1, with D uncertain. Germline V CDR1 and CDR2: SGHTA, FQGTGA. The length of the CDR3 is 15 residues. V was shortened by 5 bases and J by 4 bases, with 15 bases between the two germline ends. CDR3 sequence (DNA): TGTGCCAGCAGCCTCGACCTGTTAGGATACAATGAGCAGTTCTTC. Amino acid sequence: CASSLDLLGYNEQFF.

J is TRBJ2-2 and V is TRBV7-6; a possible D gene is TRBD1 (5 bases). V was trimmed by 5 bases and J by 6 bases, leaving 10 bases between them. CDR3 length equals 13 residues. Germline assignment: CDR1 SGHVS and CDR2 FNYEAQ. CDR3 nucleotide sequence: TGTGCCAGCAGCCATGACAGTGCCGGGGAGCTGTTTTTT. Amino acids: CASSHDSAGELFF.

This clonotype was seen a few times. The junction and the germline gene differ at one end; a read error may be behind it. This rearrangement joins TRBV6-2 or TRBV6-3 to TRBJ2-3; D is uncertain. The CDR3 is made up of 11 amino acids. Germline CDR1 and CDR2: MNHEY and SVGEGT. DNA for the CDR3: TGTGCCAGCAATTACGCAGATACGCAGTATTTT. Its translation is CASNYADTQYF.

This chain uses TRBV7-3 with TRBJ2-7, with TRBD2 identical over 11 bases. The CDR3 is made up of 15 amino acids. Germline V lookup: CDR1 SGHTA, CDR2 FQGTGA. V was pared by 5 bases and J by 4 bases, with 7 bases of the junction left unmatched. This chain's CDR3 is CASSQGLADSYEQYF. CDR3 DNA: TGTGCCAGCAGCCAGGGACTAGCGGATTCGTACGAGCAGTACTTC.

This clonotype was seen at least ten times. The rearrangement uses TRBV12-3 or TRBV12-4 and TRBJ2-1, with D perhaps being TRBD1 or TRBD2 (5 bases each). The CDR3 sequence is 13 residues long. Trimming shortened V by 3 bases and J by 7 bases, and 10 bases separated the two germline ends. This CDR3 is CASSLGEANEQFF. The CDR3 DNA reads TGTGCCAGCAGTTTGGGGGAAGCTAATGAGCAGTTCTTC.

V is TRBV23-1 and J is TRBJ2-7; D not resolved. TRBV23-1 is filed as an ORF, its function uncertain. CDR3 length: 13 amino acids. V was shortened by 4 bases and J by 0 bases, with 7 bases between the two germline ends. Written as DNA, the CDR3 is TGCGCCAGCAGTCCCCTCGGCTCCTACGAGCAGTACGTC. The encoded protein is CASSPLGSYEQYV.

This chain uses TRBV7-6 with TRBJ2-5; D is unclear. The CDR3 sequence is 14 residues long. Trimming took 3 bases from V and 5 from J, leaving 13 bases between them. Germline V gene data show CDR1 as SGHVS and CDR2 as FNYEAQ. The CDR3 DNA reads as TGTGCCAGCAGCTTTTCGGATTCATGGGAGACCCAGTACTTC. It yields the protein CASSFSDSWETQYF.

Only a few counts were recorded for this clonotype. The J gene is TRBJ1-3, the V gene TRBV12-3 or TRBV12-4; the D gene is possibly TRBD1 (6 bases). The V and J ends lost 5 bases and 1 base respectively, with 9 bases between them. CDR3 length: 14 residues. The CDR3 loop is CASSHRASGNTIYF. CDR3 sequence (DNA): TGTGCCAGCAGTCACAGGGCTTCTGGAAACACCATATATTTT.

The rearrangement uses TRBV24-1 and TRBJ1-1, with 7 bases that match TRBD1. J gave up 8 bases and V 4 bases, and 6 bases lay outside the gene matches. CDR1 and CDR2 (germline): KGHDR, SFDVKD. CDR3 length: 13 residues. CDR3 sequence reads: CATSDRNRGEAFF. CDR3 coding DNA: TGTGCCACCAGTGACCGTAACAGGGGAGAAGCTTTCTTT.

This clonotype was picked up a small number of times. This chain links TRBV30 with TRBJ2-7; D not resolved. CDR1 and CDR2 from the germline V gene are GTSNPN and SVGIG (reference sequence). Between the trimmed V and J ends, which lost 0 bases and 4 bases, there was a span of 4 bases. CDR3 length: 11 residues. The CDR3 nucleotides are TGTGCCTGGAGTGTACGGTACGAGCAGTACTTC. This sequence encodes CAWSVRYEQYF.

V is TRBV7-9 and J is TRBJ2-7; 7 bases map to TRBD1. The J segment lost 2 bases and the V segment lost 4 bases, leaving 2 bases of the junction unmatched. Germline V lookup: CDR1 SEHNR, CDR2 FQNEAQ (reference sequence). The CDR3 is 13 amino acids. The CDR3 DNA reads as TGTGCCAGCAGCTACAGGGGCCCCTACGAGCAGTACTTC. It codes for CASSYRGPYEQYF.

This clonotype was seen a handful of times. The V and J genes are TRBV5-1 and TRBJ2-7, with 7 bases fitting TRBD1. Germline assignment: CDR1 SGHRS and CDR2 YFSETQ. The CDR3 consists of 12 residues. V trimming: 4 bases; J trimming: 6 bases; junction bases outside the gene matches: 4. The CDR3 reads CASSPGTVEQYF. The DNA for the CDR3 is TGCGCCAGCAGCCCCGGGACAGTCGAGCAGTACTTC.

This clonotype appeared a few times. This rearrangement joins TRBV10-3 to TRBJ2-1; D is perhaps TRBD2 (6 bases). In germline, CDR1 is ENHRY, CDR2 SYGVKD. The CDR3 covers 14 residues. V was clipped by 7 bases and J by 1 base, with 11 bases between them. The CDR3 DNA sequence: TGTGCCATCAACGGCGGGGATTCCTACAATGAGCAGTTCTTC. The encoded protein is CAINGGDSYNEQFF.

This sequence joins TRBV9 and TRBJ2-1, with TRBD2 identical over 9 bases. From germline, CDR1 is SGDLS and CDR2 YYNGEE. Trimming removed 0 bases from V and 3 bases from J; junction bases left unmatched: 1. The CDR3 contains 15 residues. The CDR3 DNA reads as TGTGCCAGCAGCGTAGGGCGGGGGGGCTACAATGAGCAGTTCTTC. Its translation is CASSVGRGGYNEQFF.

V and J are TRBV28 and TRBJ2-1; D may be TRBD2 (5 bases). The CDR3 runs 16 residues. The V gene lost 6 bases and the J gene lost 6 bases, with 21 bases spanning the gap. CDR1 and CDR2 (germline): MDHEN, SYDVKM. The CDR3 spells CASSRRGSGGPNEQFF. CDR3 nucleotides: TGTGCCAGCAGCCGCAGAGGGAGCGGTGGCCCCAATGAGCAGTTCTTC.

The V and J genes are TRBV5-1 and TRBJ1-3, with D possibly being TRBD1 (6 bases). The CDR3 contains 16 residues. CDR1 and CDR2 from the germline V gene are SGHRS and YFSETQ. Trimming removed 0 bases at V and 0 bases at J, with 10 bases between. The CDR3 reads CASSLDRGDSGNTIYF. The DNA for the CDR3 is TGCGCCAGCAGCTTGGATAGGGGGGACTCTGGAAACACCATATATTTT.

This clonotype appeared a few times. V is TRBV7-2 and J is TRBJ2-7; 9 positions match TRBD1. Germline V gene lookup returns CDR1 SGHTA and CDR2 FQGNSA. The length of the CDR3 is 15 residues. Germline trimming cut 5 bases from V and 2 bases from J; bases unmatched to any gene: 7. DNA of the CDR3: TGTGCCAGCAGCAAGGACAGGGGCGAAACCTACGAGCAGTACTTC. Protein sequence: CASSKDRGETYEQYF.

This chain links TRBV6-5 with TRBJ2-2; TRBD2 agrees at 8 bases. V shed 4 bases, J shed 2 bases, and the junction held 6 bases outside the gene matches. The germline V gene has CDR1 MNHEY and CDR2 SVGAGI. CDR3 length equals 16 residues. The CDR3, as DNA: TGTGCCAGCAGTTCAGGACGGGGGGGAAACACCGGGGAGCTGTTTTTT. This sequence encodes CASSSGRGGNTGELFF.

The table lists this clonotype with a few counts. In nucleotides, the CDR3 is TGTGCCAGCAGTTCCGGACAGGCTAGGTACGAGCAGTACGTC. The encoded protein is CASSSGQARYEQYV. This chain connects TRBV28 to TRBJ2-7; 7 positions match TRBD1. Germline V gene sequence: CDR1 MDHEN, CDR2 SYDVKM. J gave up 4 bases and V 4 bases, and 7 bases lay outside the gene matches. The CDR3 contains 14 residues.

This clonotype came up a few times. The rearrangement uses TRBV18 and TRBJ2-5, with unresolved D. This CDR3 has 14 residues. Germline CDR1 and CDR2: KGHSH and LQKENI. Trimming removed 0 bases from V and 5 bases from J, with 10 bases in between. The chain's CDR3 is CASSPPFTGETQYF. CDR3 nucleotides: TGTGCCAGCTCACCACCGTTCACCGGGGAGACCCAGTACTTC.

The sample holds a few counts of this clonotype. The chain carries TRBV9 and TRBJ2-5; a weak D match, TRBD1 (5 bases). The germline V gene has CDR1 SGDLS and CDR2 YYNGEE. The CDR3 consists of 12 residues. Trimming removed 3 bases at V and 5 bases at J, with 8 bases between. This CDR3 is CASSAAGETQYF. DNA of the CDR3: TGTGCCAGCAGCGCAGCAGGGGAGACCCAGTACTTC.

This clonotype was observed a few times. This rearrangement joins TRBV20-1 to TRBJ1-1, with a weak D call TRBD1 (5 bases). The CDR3 runs to 12 residues. The germline V gene has CDR1 DFQATT and CDR2 SNEGSKA (reference sequence). Deletions cut 6 bases from V and 4 bases from J, with 12 bases between. The CDR3 reads CSALGGVTEAFF. The CDR3 nucleotides are TGCAGTGCCCTCGGGGGGGTCACTGAAGCTTTCTTT.

This chain connects TRBV6-6 to TRBJ2-3; D gene uncertain. V was clipped by 6 bases and J by 2 bases, with 9 bases between them. Germline CDR1 reads MNHNY; CDR2 reads SVGAGI (reference sequence). The CDR3 consists of 13 residues. The CDR3 coding sequence is TGTGCCAGCAGCCGGTTTCTCACAGATACGCAGTATTTT. It specifies CASSRFLTDTQYF.

The gene calls are TRBV15 and TRBJ1-5; 7 bases line up with TRBD1. Per germline, CDR1 LNHNV and CDR2 YYDKDF (reference sequence). Losses at the gene ends were 5 bases for V and 3 bases for J; bases not matched to a gene: 7. The CDR3 sequence is 15 residues long. The CDR3: CATSGRQGYNQPQHF. DNA for the CDR3: TGTGCCACCAGCGGAAGACAGGGTTACAATCAGCCCCAGCATTTT. The full variable domain, its missing parts supplied by reference TRBV15 and TRBJ1-5, is DAMVIQNPRYQVTQFGKPVTLSCSQTLNHNVMYWYQQKSSQAPKLLFHYYDKDFNNEADTPDNFQSRRPNTSFCFLDIRSPGLGDTAMYLCATSGRQGYNQPQHFGDGTRLSIL.

The sample holds a few counts of this clonotype. The V and J genes are TRBV6-2 or TRBV6-3 and TRBJ2-6; D tentatively fits TRBD1 or TRBD2 (5 bases each). The germline gives CDR1 MNHEY, CDR2 SVGEGT. Trimming pared 8 bases from V and 2 bases from J, leaving 16 bases between. This CDR3 has 16 amino acids. Here the CDR3 DNA reads TGTGCCAGCTCCTATACTCGGGGCACTGGGGCCAACGTCCTGACTTTC. It encodes CASSYTRGTGANVLTF.

This clonotype was counted a few times. The CDR3 nucleotides are TGCAGCGTGGCCCGGACTAGCGGGGGGGTGGATGAGCAGTTCTTC. Translated: CSVARTSGGVDEQFF. The chain recombines TRBV29-1 with TRBJ2-1, with 15 bases that match TRBD2. CDR1 is SQVTM, CDR2 ANQGSEA, per germline. The CDR3 is made up of 15 amino acids. J lost 8 bases, V lost 6 bases, and 8 bases had no gene match.